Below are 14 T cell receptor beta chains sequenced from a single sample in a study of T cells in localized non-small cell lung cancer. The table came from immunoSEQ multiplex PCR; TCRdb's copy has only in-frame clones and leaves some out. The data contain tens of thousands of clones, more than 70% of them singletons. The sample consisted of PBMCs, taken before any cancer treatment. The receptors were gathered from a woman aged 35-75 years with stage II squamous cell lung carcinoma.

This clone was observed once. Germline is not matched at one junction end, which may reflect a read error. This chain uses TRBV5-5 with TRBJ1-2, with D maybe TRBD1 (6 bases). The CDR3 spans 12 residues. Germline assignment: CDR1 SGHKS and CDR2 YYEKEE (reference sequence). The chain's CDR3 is CASTLRGLGYTF. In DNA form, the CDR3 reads TGTGCCAGCACCTTGCGGGGGCTAGGCTACACCTTC.

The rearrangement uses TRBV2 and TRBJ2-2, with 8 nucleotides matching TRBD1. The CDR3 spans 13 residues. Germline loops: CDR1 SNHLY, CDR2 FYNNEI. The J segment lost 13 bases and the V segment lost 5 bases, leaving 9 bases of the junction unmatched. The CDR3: CASSSGQGRWLFF. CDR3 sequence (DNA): TGTGCCAGCAGTTCCGGACAGGGCAGGTGGCTGTTTTTT.

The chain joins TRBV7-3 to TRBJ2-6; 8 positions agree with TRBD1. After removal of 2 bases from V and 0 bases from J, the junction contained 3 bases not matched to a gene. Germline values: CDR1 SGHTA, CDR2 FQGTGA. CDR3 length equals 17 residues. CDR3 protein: CASSLEGQGSGANVLTF. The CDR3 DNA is TGTGCCAGCAGCTTAGAAGGACAGGGCTCTGGGGCCAACGTCCTGACTTTC.

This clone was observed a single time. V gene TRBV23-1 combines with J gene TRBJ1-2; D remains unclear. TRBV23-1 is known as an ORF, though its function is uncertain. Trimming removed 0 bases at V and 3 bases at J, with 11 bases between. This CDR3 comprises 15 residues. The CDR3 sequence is CASSQSRRKDYGYTF. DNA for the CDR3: TGCGCCAGCAGTCAATCGAGAAGGAAAGACTATGGCTACACCTTC.

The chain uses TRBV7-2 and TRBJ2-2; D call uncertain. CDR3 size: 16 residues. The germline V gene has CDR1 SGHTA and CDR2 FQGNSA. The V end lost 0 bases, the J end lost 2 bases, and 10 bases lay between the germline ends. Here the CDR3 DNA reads TGTGCCAGCAGCTTAGCTAGGCTAGGCAACACCGGGGAGCTGTTTTTT. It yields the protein CASSLARLGNTGELFF.

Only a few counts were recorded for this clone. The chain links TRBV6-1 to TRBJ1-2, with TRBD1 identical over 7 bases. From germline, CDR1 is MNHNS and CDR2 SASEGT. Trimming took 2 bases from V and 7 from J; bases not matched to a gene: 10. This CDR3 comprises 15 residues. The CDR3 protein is CASSETIEGASGYTF. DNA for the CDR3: TGTGCCAGCAGTGAAACTATCGAGGGGGCGAGTGGCTACACCTTC.

The CDR3 reads CASSLGDGSYEQYF. For the CDR3, the DNA is TGCGCCAGCAGCTTGGGGGACGGGTCCTACGAGCAGTACTTC. The V gene is TRBV5-1, the J gene TRBJ2-7; D possibly uses TRBD1 or TRBD2 (5 bases each). This CDR3 spans 14 amino acids. Trimming left V 0 bases short and J 1 base short, with 8 bases between. CDR1 is SGHRS and CDR2 is YFSETQ in the germline V gene.

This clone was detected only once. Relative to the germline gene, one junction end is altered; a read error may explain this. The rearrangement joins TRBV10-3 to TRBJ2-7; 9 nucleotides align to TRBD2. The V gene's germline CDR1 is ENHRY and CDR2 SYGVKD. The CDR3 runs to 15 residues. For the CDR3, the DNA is TGTGCCAGCAGTTACAAGCCAGCGGGAGGCGGCGAGCAGTACTTC. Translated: CASSYKPAGGGEQYF.

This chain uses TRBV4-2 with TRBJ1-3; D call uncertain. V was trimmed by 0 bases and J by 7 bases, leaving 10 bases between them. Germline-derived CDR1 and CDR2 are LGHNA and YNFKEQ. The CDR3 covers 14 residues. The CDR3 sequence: CASSQDRSPNTIYF. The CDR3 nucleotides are TGTGCCAGCAGCCAAGATCGGTCTCCCAACACCATATATTTT.

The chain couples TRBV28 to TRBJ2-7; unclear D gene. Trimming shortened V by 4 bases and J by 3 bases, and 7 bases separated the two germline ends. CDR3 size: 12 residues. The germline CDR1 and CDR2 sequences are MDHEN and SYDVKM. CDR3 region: CASSYWGYEQYF. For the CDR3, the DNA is TGTGCCAGCAGTTATTGGGGCTACGAGCAGTACTTC.

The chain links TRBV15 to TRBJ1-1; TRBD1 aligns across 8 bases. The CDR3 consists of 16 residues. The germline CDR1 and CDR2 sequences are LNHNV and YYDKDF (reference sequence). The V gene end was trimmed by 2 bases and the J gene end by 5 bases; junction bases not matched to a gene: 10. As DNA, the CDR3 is TGTGCCACCAGCAGAACTGACAGGGGTGACGGTACTGAAGCTTTCTTT. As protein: CATSRTDRGDGTEAFF.

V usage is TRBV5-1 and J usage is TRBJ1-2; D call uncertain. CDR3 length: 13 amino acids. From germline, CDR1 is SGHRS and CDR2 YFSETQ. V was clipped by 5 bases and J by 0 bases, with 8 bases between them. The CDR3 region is CASRPTTNYGYTF. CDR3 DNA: TGCGCCAGCAGGCCCACTACTAACTATGGCTACACCTTC.

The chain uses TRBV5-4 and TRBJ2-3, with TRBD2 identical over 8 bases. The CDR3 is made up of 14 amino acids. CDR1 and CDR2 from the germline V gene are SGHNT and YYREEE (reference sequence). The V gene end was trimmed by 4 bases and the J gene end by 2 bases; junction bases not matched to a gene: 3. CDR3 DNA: TGTGCCAGCAGCGTGACTAGCGACACAGATACGCAGTATTTT. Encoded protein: CASSVTSDTDTQYF.

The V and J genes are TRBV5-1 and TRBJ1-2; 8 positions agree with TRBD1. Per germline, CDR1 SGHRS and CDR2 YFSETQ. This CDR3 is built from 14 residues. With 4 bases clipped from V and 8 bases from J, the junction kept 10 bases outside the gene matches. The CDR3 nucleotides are TGCGCCAGCAGCCTATCGACAGGGGCGGGAGGCTACACCTTC. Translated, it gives CASSLSTGAGGYTF. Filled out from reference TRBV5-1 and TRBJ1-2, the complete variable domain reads KAGVTQTPRYLIKTRGQQVTLSCSPISGHRSVSWYQQTPGQGLQFLFEYFSETQRNKGNFPGRFSGRQFSNSRSEMNVSTLELGDSALYLCASSLSTGAGGYTFGSGTRLTVV.